The entry below gives a single T cell receptor (beta chain) sequence along with its context. The antigen is not known. Sequence at one end of the junction differs from germline and may be a read error. The record originates from a study of regulatory T cells in long-lasting Graves disease. Stated time point: newly diagnosed GD, antithyroid drugs for less than 3 months. With RNA extracted from PBMCs as input, the TCR library was made. Researchers made TCR beta libraries by using iRepertoire HTBI primers and running Arm-PCR on CDR3 regions. TCRdb processed the multiplex PCR reads anew with MiXCR; each CDR3 protein has one entry. This sample has hundreds of thousands of distinct CDR3 sequences, with roughly 15% found just once. Whole-study findings and limits: Newly diagnosed patients had higher TCR diversity than persistent Graves' patients did.

The sample was also linked to a second study, of T cells in Graves' hyperthyroidism and ophthalmopathy. From that report: The model foresaw ophthalmopathy a median approximately 6.3 months prior to onset.

The source is a woman aged 30 to 39 with Graves disease. Sequenced material: peripheral blood mononuclear cells (PBMCs), taken at new diagnosis, from a patient treated with antithyroid drugs.

The CDR3 sequence: CASSQSRPGTSGRGSYNEQLF. In DNA form, the CDR3 reads TGTGCCAGCAGCCAATCCCGACCAGGGACTAGCGGGAGGGGGTCCTACAATGAGCAGCTCTTC. The chain uses TRBV11-3 and TRBJ2-1; TRBD2 aligns across 16 bases. The length of the CDR3 is 21 residues. Germline assignment: CDR1 SGHNT and CDR2 YENEEA. The variable domain in full, completed from reference TRBV11-3 and TRBJ2-1, reads EAGVVQSPRYKIIEKKQPVAFWCNPISGHNTLYWYLQNLGQGPELLIRYENEEAVDDSQLPKDRFSAERLKGVDSTLKIQPAELGDSAVYLCASSQSRPGTSGRGSYNEQLFGPGTRLTVL.